One sample yielded the 32 T cell receptor beta chains listed below, sequenced in a study of blood T cell repertoires in COVID-19. The data were produced by immunoSEQ multiplex PCR, yet TCRdb's version contains in-frame clones alone and is incomplete. The data contain more than 150,000 clones, 75% to 90% of them singletons. The sequencing input was peripheral blood. The receptors originated from a woman aged 70-85 years with acute or convalescent COVID-19.

The chain combines TRBV28 with TRBJ1-2; 7 nucleotides line up with TRBD1. Trimming cost V 10 bases and J 4 bases; bases outside gene matches: 12. The CDR3 is 14 residues long. The germline V gene has CDR1 MDHEN and CDR2 SYDVKM. The CDR3 DNA is TGTGCCATTATGCGACAGGGACTCTCCTATGGCTACACCTTC. Translated, it gives CAIMRQGLSYGYTF.

The V and J genes are TRBV9 and TRBJ1-2; D gene uncertain. V was shortened by 0 bases and J by 4 bases, with 7 bases between the two germline ends. Germline CDR1 is SGDLS and CDR2 is YYNGEE. This CDR3 is built from 13 residues. DNA of the CDR3: TGTGCCAGCAGCGTAGCCCTATCCTATGGCTACACCTTC. Its protein product is CASSVALSYGYTF. The whole variable domain, filled in from reference TRBV9 and TRBJ1-2, reads DSGVTQTPKHLITATGQRVTLRCSPRSGDLSVYWYQQSLDQGLQFLIQYYNGEERAKGNILERFSAQQFPDLHSELNLSSLELGDSALYFCASSVALSYGYTFGSGTRLTVV.

This sequence joins TRBV5-5 and TRBJ1-1; no firm D call. CDR3 length: 14 amino acids. The germline V gene has CDR1 SGHKS and CDR2 YYEKEE (reference sequence). V lost 4 bases and J lost 0, with 10 bases in between. This CDR3 is CASSVQSMNTEAFF. CDR3 nucleotides: TGTGCCAGCAGCGTACAGTCCATGAACACTGAAGCTTTCTTT.

The chain uses TRBV6-2 or TRBV6-3 and TRBJ1-5; 7 bases are a match to TRBD1. Losses at the gene ends were 6 bases for V and 7 bases for J; bases not matched to a gene: 12. CDR1 is MNHEY and CDR2 is SVGEGT in the germline V gene. This CDR3 comprises 15 residues. Here the CDR3 DNA reads TGTGCCAGCAGCCGCTTTGAGGGGGCAAGGCAGCCCCAGCATTTT. Translating gives CASSRFEGARQPQHF.

This clone was seen only once. The rearrangement links TRBV6-5 to TRBJ1-2; a weak D match, TRBD1 (5 bases). Germline V CDR1 and CDR2: MNHEY, SVGAGI. Trimming removed 6 bases at V and 6 bases at J, with 20 bases between. This CDR3 spans 15 amino acids. The CDR3 DNA sequence: TGTGCCAGCAGGCCTGTACAGGTCCCCAAGGATGGCTACACCTTC. Its translation is CASRPVQVPKDGYTF.

V is TRBV4-2 and J is TRBJ1-5; D possibly corresponds to TRBD1 (5 bases). CDR1 LGHNA and CDR2 YNFKEQ come from the germline V gene. V was cut by 1 base and J by 1 base, with 8 bases left in between. The CDR3 is 15 residues long. For the CDR3, the DNA is TGTGCCAGCAGCCAAGTGGCAGGGAGCAATCAGCCCCAGCATTTT. Translating it yields CASSQVAGSNQPQHF.

This clone was recorded only once. The J gene is TRBJ2-5, the V gene TRBV4-1; D call uncertain. V shed 4 bases and J shed 5 bases, with 11 bases lying between them. This CDR3 spans 13 amino acids. CDR1 is MGHRA and CDR2 is YSYEKL in the germline V gene. The CDR3 DNA reads as TGCGCCAGCAGCCTGTCCCTATGGGAGACCCAGTACTTC. Translated: CASSLSLWETQYF.

This chain links TRBV5-6 with TRBJ2-7; D is possibly TRBD1 (6 bases). V was clipped by 5 bases and J by 2 bases, with 14 bases between them. Germline-derived CDR1 and CDR2 are SGHDT and YYEEEE. The CDR3 runs 14 residues. The DNA of the CDR3 is TGTGCCAGCAGTAATCGGGACACTCCCTACGAGCAGTACTTC. Its translation: CASSNRDTPYEQYF. Variable domain in full (rest from reference TRBV5-6 and TRBJ2-7): DAGVTQSPTHLIKTRGQQVTLRCSPKSGHDTVSWYQQALGQGPQFIFQYYEEEERQRGNFPDRFSGHQFPNYSSELNVNALLLGDSALYLCASSNRDTPYEQYFGPGTRLTVT.

The J gene is TRBJ2-7, the V gene TRBV11-3; TRBD1 agrees at 8 bases. CDR1 and CDR2 from the germline V gene are SGHNT and YENEEA. The CDR3 is 14 residues long. V shed 5 bases, J shed 2 bases, and the junction held 5 bases outside the gene matches. This CDR3 is CASSRQGYTYEQYF. CDR3 DNA: TGTGCCAGCAGCCGACAGGGGTACACCTACGAGCAGTACTTC.

The CDR3 DNA sequence: TGTGCCGCGCTTCGGGGGACTGAAGCTTTCTTT. Protein: CAALRGTEAFF. The chain couples TRBV6-6 to TRBJ1-1; D is perhaps TRBD1 (5 bases). Germline V gives CDR1 MNHNY, CDR2 SVGAGI (reference sequence). The CDR3 spans 11 residues. V was trimmed by 11 bases and J by 5 bases, leaving 12 bases between them.

The chain combines TRBV6-4 with TRBJ1-2, with D possibly being TRBD1 (6 bases). Between the trimmed V and J ends, which lost 0 bases and 8 bases, there was a span of 13 bases. The CDR3 runs to 14 residues. Germline lookup yields CDR1 MRHNA and CDR2 SNTAGT. CDR3: CASSDSGTPRGYTF. The CDR3 DNA reads TGTGCCAGCAGTGACTCCGGGACACCCCGGGGCTACACCTTC.

The CDR3 nucleotides are TGTGCCGGGGGCCAGGGGAACACTGAAGCTTTCTTT. This encodes CAGGQGNTEAFF. V and J are TRBV7-2 and TRBJ1-1; D is possibly TRBD1 (6 bases). With 11 bases removed from V and 1 base from J, the gap between germline ends came to 11 bases. The CDR3 is 12 amino acids. The germline V gene has CDR1 SGHTA and CDR2 FQGNSA.

The chain links TRBV9 to TRBJ2-6; 12 bases are a match to TRBD2. With 1 base clipped from V and 0 bases from J, the junction kept 2 bases outside the gene matches. This CDR3 has 18 amino acids. Germline assignment: CDR1 SGDLS and CDR2 YYNGEE. CDR3 in DNA: TGTGCCAGCAGCGTAACTAGCGGGGGGAACTCTGGGGCCAACGTCCTGACTTTC. Its translation: CASSVTSGGNSGANVLTF.

The rearrangement uses TRBV27 and TRBJ2-7, with D possibly being TRBD1 (6 bases). Trimming left V 6 bases short and J 6 bases short, with 18 bases between. This CDR3 has 14 amino acids. From germline, CDR1 is MNHEY and CDR2 SMNVEV (reference sequence). CDR3 sequence reads: CASSPIYRETEQYF. The CDR3 DNA sequence: TGTGCCAGCAGCCCGATCTACAGGGAAACCGAGCAGTACTTC.

V is TRBV6-7 and J is TRBJ2-7; a possible D gene is TRBD2 (6 bases). TRBV6-7 has ORF status, its function being uncertain. V lost 6 bases and J lost 2, with 8 bases in between. This CDR3 is 12 amino acids long. This chain's CDR3 is CASRGGPYEQYV. Here the CDR3 DNA reads TGTGCCAGCAGGGGGGGTCCCTACGAGCAGTACGTC.

V usage is TRBV12-3 or TRBV12-4 and J usage is TRBJ2-7; D is undetermined. The germline V and J ends were trimmed by 5 bases and 0 bases, with 5 bases remaining between them. CDR3 length equals 12 residues. CDR3 sequence (DNA): TGTGCCAGCAGTCCTAGCTCCTACGAGCAGTACTTC. Amino acid sequence: CASSPSSYEQYF.

The sample holds a few counts of this clone. The V gene is TRBV4-1, the J gene TRBJ2-1; D perhaps matches TRBD2 (6 bases). CDR3 length equals 16 residues. V lost 0 bases and J lost 1, with 10 bases in between. Germline lookup yields CDR1 MGHRA and CDR2 YSYEKL. The CDR3: CASSQESGTSYNEQFF. Here the CDR3 DNA reads TGCGCCAGCAGCCAAGAATCAGGGACTTCCTACAATGAGCAGTTCTTC.

This clone was counted once. The genes are TRBV5-8 and TRBJ2-3; 14 bases align to TRBD2. Germline assignment: CDR1 SGHTS and CDR2 YDEGEE. This CDR3 is 20 amino acids long. The J segment lost 0 bases and the V segment lost 4 bases, leaving 13 bases of the junction unmatched. The CDR3 is CASSNTTGTSGGISTDTQYF. CDR3 in DNA: TGTGCCAGCAGCAACACAACCGGGACTAGCGGGGGAATTAGCACAGATACGCAGTATTTT.

The chain joins TRBV11-3 to TRBJ2-7; D is possibly TRBD2 (5 bases). V lost 1 base and J 4 bases, leaving 11 bases between the germline ends. CDR1 and CDR2 (germline): SGHNT, YENEEA. The length of the CDR3 is 14 residues. The CDR3 is CASSLADGGYEQYF. For the CDR3, the DNA is TGTGCCAGCAGCTTAGCGGACGGAGGATACGAGCAGTACTTC.

CDR3 bases: TGCGCCAGCAGCTTGCGGACAGGGGGTTACGGGGAGCTGTTTTTT. Residues: CASSLRTGGYGELFF. This chain connects TRBV5-1 to TRBJ2-2, with 10 bases lining up with TRBD1. The CDR3 is 15 amino acids. Trimming removed 1 base from V and 7 bases from J; junction bases left unmatched: 4. Germline V gene lookup returns CDR1 SGHRS and CDR2 YFSETQ.

V is TRBV10-1 and J is TRBJ1-1, with a weak D call TRBD1 (6 bases). The ends were cut back, 11 bases at V and 5 bases at J, with 15 bases in the middle. The CDR3 extends over 12 amino acids. CDR1 WNHNN and CDR2 SYGVQD come from the germline V gene (reference sequence). CDR3 region: CARWTASTEAFF. DNA of the CDR3: TGCGCCCGGTGGACAGCCTCGACTGAAGCTTTCTTT.

The chain employs TRBV19 and TRBJ2-7; 8 nucleotides line up with TRBD1. V gave up 4 bases and J gave up 5 bases; unmatched junction bases: 10. Germline-derived CDR1 and CDR2 are LNHDA and SQIVND (reference sequence). This CDR3 is built from 15 residues. The CDR3 is CASSRRQGTTNEQYF. The CDR3 DNA is TGTGCCAGTAGTAGGCGACAGGGGACGACTAACGAGCAGTACTTC.

The gene calls are TRBV7-8 and TRBJ2-1; possibly TRBD2 for D (6 bases). The CDR3 has 17 residues. V was trimmed by 7 bases and J by 0 bases, leaving 19 bases between them. Germline assignment: CDR1 SGHVS and CDR2 FQNEAQ. CDR3 sequence: CASKRSPAGSSYNEQFF. DNA of the CDR3: TGTGCCAGCAAAAGATCCCCGGCGGGGAGCTCCTACAATGAGCAGTTCTTC. The full variable domain, its missing parts supplied by reference TRBV7-8 and TRBJ2-1, is GAGVSQSPRYKVAKRGQDVALRCDPISGHVSLFWYQQALGQGPEFLTYFQNEAQLDKSGLPSDRFFAERPEGSVSTLKIQRTQQEDSAVYLCASKRSPAGSSYNEQFFGPGTRLTVL.

V gene TRBV6-5 combines with J gene TRBJ1-4; D may be TRBD1 (5 bases). Per germline, CDR1 MNHEY and CDR2 SVGAGI. V was cut by 4 bases and J by 8 bases, with 17 bases left in between. CDR3 length: 15 residues. The CDR3 DNA reads TGTGCCAGCAGTTCGCAGACAGTGGGAAGAGAAAAACTGTTTTTT. This encodes CASSSQTVGREKLFF.

This rearrangement joins TRBV19 to TRBJ2-7; 12 bases map to TRBD2. The germline V gene has CDR1 LNHDA and CDR2 SQIVND (reference sequence). The length of the CDR3 is 13 residues. Trimming cost V 5 bases and J 7 bases; bases outside gene matches: 3. The CDR3 region is CASSSSGGDEQYV. CDR3 DNA: TGTGCCAGTAGTTCTAGCGGGGGGGATGAGCAGTACGTC.

The rearrangement joins TRBV27 to TRBJ1-2, with a possible D match to TRBD1 (5 bases). Deletions cut 2 bases from V and 8 bases from J, with 9 bases between. The CDR3 has 12 amino acids. CDR1 is MNHEY, CDR2 SMNVEV, per germline (reference sequence). The DNA of the CDR3 is TGTGCCAGCAGTTTAGCGGGGGAAGGCTACACCTTC. This encodes CASSLAGEGYTF.

The V gene is TRBV27, the J gene TRBJ1-6; the D gene is possibly TRBD1 (5 bases). Deletions cut 10 bases from V and 9 bases from J, with 28 bases between. CDR3 length: 17 amino acids. Per the germline V gene, CDR1 is MNHEY and CDR2 is SMNVEV (reference sequence). CDR3 nucleotides: TGTGCCACCCTTCCCCCCAAGGGCGGCAGGGAACGTTCACCCCTCCACTTT. It translates to CATLPPKGGRERSPLHF.

V gene TRBV19 combines with J gene TRBJ1-2; a weak D match, TRBD1 (5 bases). V was pared by 6 bases and J by 0 bases, with 8 bases between. Germline lookup yields CDR1 LNHDA and CDR2 SQIVND (reference sequence). The CDR3 sequence is 13 residues long. The CDR3 DNA is TGTGCCAGTAGGAAGGGGACTAACTATGGCTACACCTTC. It is translated as CASRKGTNYGYTF.

This chain uses TRBV28 with TRBJ1-2, with D maybe TRBD1 (6 bases). This CDR3 spans 15 amino acids. Per the germline V gene, CDR1 is MDHEN and CDR2 is SYDVKM. V was cut by 6 bases and J by 2 bases, with 16 bases left in between. The CDR3: CASRPQGTPNYGYTF. The CDR3 DNA reads as TGTGCCAGCAGGCCACAGGGCACCCCCAACTATGGCTACACCTTC.

The chain carries TRBV6-5 and TRBJ1-5, with 9 bases fitting TRBD1. Trimming removed 6 bases from V and 6 bases from J; junction bases left unmatched: 9. The CDR3 length is 15 residues. Germline CDR1 is MNHEY and CDR2 is SVGAGI. The CDR3 reads CASSQDRGGSQPQHF. DNA of the CDR3: TGTGCCAGCAGCCAGGACAGGGGAGGGAGTCAGCCCCAGCATTTT.

This chain connects TRBV11-3 to TRBJ2-5; TRBD2 matches at 10 bases. Unmatched junction bases numbered 6, after V lost 1 base and J lost 4 bases. Germline V CDR1 and CDR2: SGHNT, YENEEA. The CDR3 is 16 residues long. This chain's CDR3 is CASSLGSGGASETQYF. The CDR3 nucleotides are TGTGCCAGCAGCTTAGGAAGCGGGGGGGCTTCAGAGACCCAGTACTTC.

The chain combines TRBV7-9 with TRBJ2-3, with D maybe TRBD1 (6 bases). The V gene's germline CDR1 is SEHNR and CDR2 FQNEAQ (reference sequence). Trimming shortened V by 5 bases and J by 5 bases, and 17 bases separated the two germline ends. The CDR3 has 15 amino acids. CDR3 amino acids: CASSPGVARLDTQYF. The CDR3 DNA sequence: TGTGCCAGCAGCCCAGGGGTCGCCAGGCTAGATACGCAGTATTTT.